A selection of T cell receptor beta chains follows, all from one sample in a study of response to subunit inactivated influenza vaccine. TCRdb reanalysed the RT-PCR reads using MiXCR and keeps one entry per CDR3 protein. The table records 540,000 or so distinct CDR3 sequences, roughly 13% of them present only once. Specimen: PBMCs from blood, collected about 40 days after vaccination. All receptors derive from a man aged 50 to 59 who received an inactivated influenza vaccine. Both conserved end residues are part of each CDR3.

V: TRBV20-1
CDR3: CSALGLAGGSSLGETQYF

V: TRBV20-1
CDR3: CSARAREEYQETQYF

V: TRBV19
CDR3: CASSLRREGPYEQYF

V: TRBV5-8
CDR3: CASYGQDAFNEQFF

V: TRBV7-8
CDR3: CASSQGTGSKHEQYF

V: TRBV4-3
CDR3: CASSQEWAGGHEQYF

V: TRBV7-9
CDR3: CASSALGPYGYTF

V: TRBV7-9
CDR3: CASSLPRGYEQYF

V: TRBV7-9
CDR3: CASSLISDVEFF

V: TRBV5-4
CDR3: CASSVTGYGYTF

V: TRBV7-9
CDR3: CASSSLLAGDQETQYF

V: TRBV7-8
CDR3: CASSPSGTGWLGETQYF

V: TRBV7-9
CDR3: CASSLVEGQETQYF

V: TRBV7-2
CDR3: CASSLGHISQYF

V: TRBV20-1
CDR3: CSARGTGGNQPQHF

V: TRBV12-3/TRBV12-4
CDR3: CASSLRQGKNIQYF

V: TRBV7-2
CDR3: CASSGLPGQGNQPQHF

V: TRBV4-2
CDR3: CASSQDPGGGPETQYF

V: TRBV4-2
CDR3: CASSQDPTIGLAGGYEQFF

V: TRBV10-3
CDR3: CAIRAGTAGGEQYF

V: TRBV5-1
CDR3: CASSPGPVGHTDTQYF

V: TRBV5-1
CDR3: CASSLYRQTTDTQYF